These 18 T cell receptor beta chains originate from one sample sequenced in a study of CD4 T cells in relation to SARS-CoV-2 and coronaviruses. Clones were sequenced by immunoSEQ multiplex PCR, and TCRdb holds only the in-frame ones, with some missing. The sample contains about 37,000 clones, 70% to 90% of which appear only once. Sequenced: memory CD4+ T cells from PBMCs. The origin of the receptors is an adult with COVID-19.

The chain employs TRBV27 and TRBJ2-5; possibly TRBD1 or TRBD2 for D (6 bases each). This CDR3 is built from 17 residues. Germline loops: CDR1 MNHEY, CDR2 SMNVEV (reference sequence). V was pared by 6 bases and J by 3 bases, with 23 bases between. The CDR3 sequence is CASSQAAWGAGKETQYF. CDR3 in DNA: TGTGCCAGCAGCCAAGCAGCATGGGGGGCGGGGAAAGAGACCCAGTACTTC.

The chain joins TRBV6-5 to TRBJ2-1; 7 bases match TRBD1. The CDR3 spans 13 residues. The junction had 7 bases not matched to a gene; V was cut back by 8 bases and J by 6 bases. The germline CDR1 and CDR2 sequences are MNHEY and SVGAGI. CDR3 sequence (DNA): TGTGCCAGCGGCACGCGGACAGGCAATGAGCAGTTCTTC. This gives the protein CASGTRTGNEQFF.

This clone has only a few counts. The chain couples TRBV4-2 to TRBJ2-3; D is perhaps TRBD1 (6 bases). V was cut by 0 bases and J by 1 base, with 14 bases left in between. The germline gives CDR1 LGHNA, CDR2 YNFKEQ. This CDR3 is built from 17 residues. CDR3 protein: CASSQEVTGLGTDTQYF. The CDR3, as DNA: TGTGCCAGCAGCCAAGAGGTAACAGGGCTCGGCACAGATACGCAGTATTTT.

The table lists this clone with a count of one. CDR3 protein: CASSYGQGNNEQFF. The CDR3 DNA follows: TGTGCCAGCAGTTACGGGCAGGGGAACAATGAGCAGTTCTTC. The chain carries TRBV6-6 and TRBJ2-1; the D gene is possibly TRBD1 (6 bases). From germline, CDR1 is MNHNY and CDR2 SVGAGI (reference sequence). Trimming left V 2 bases short and J 5 bases short, with 10 bases between. This CDR3 region has 14 residues.

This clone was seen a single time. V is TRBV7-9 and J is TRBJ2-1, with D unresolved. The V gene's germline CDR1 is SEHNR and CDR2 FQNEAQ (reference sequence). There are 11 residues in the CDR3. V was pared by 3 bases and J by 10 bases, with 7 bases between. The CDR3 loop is CASSFSKEQFF. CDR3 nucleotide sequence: TGTGCCAGCAGCTTCTCAAAGGAGCAGTTCTTC.

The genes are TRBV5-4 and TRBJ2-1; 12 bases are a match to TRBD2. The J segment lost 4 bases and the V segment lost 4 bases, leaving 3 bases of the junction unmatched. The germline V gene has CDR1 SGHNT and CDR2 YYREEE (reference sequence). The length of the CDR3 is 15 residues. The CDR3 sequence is CASSLGTSGYNEQFF. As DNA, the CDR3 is TGTGCCAGCAGCCTAGGGACTAGCGGGTACAATGAGCAGTTCTTC.

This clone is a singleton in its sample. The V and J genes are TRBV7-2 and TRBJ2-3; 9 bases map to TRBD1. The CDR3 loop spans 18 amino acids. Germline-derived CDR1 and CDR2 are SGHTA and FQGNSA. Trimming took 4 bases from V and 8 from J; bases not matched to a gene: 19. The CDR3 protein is CASSSKFSGTGYTGTQYF. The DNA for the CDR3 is TGTGCCAGCAGCTCCAAATTTTCCGGGACAGGGTATACCGGTACGCAGTATTTT.

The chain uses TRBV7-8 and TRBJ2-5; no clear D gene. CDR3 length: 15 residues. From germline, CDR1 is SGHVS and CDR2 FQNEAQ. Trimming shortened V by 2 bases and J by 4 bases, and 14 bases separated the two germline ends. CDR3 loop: CASSLRSQERETQYF. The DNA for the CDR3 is TGTGCCAGCAGCTTACGCAGCCAAGAACGAGAGACCCAGTACTTC.

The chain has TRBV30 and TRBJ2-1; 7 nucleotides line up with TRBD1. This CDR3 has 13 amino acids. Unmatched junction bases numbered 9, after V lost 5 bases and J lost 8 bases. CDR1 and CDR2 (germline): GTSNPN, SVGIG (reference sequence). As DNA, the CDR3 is TGTGCCTGGGTGGGACAGCCGCACCATGAGCAGTTCTTC. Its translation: CAWVGQPHHEQFF.

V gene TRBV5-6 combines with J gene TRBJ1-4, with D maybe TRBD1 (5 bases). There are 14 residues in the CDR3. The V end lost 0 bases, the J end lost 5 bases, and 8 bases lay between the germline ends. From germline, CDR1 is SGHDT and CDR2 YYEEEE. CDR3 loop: CASSLAGLNEKLFF. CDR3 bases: TGTGCCAGCAGCTTGGCGGGACTGAATGAAAAACTGTTTTTT. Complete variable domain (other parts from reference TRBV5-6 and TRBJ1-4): DAGVTQSPTHLIKTRGQQVTLRCSPKSGHDTVSWYQQALGQGPQFIFQYYEEEERQRGNFPDRFSGHQFPNYSSELNVNALLLGDSALYLCASSLAGLNEKLFFGSGTQLSVL.

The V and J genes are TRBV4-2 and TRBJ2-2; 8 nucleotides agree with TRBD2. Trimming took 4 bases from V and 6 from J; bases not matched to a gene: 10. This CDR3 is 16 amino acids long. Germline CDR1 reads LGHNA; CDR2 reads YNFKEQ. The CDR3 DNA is TGTGCCAGCAGCCCCCTGCTAGCGGGTTTTGCCGGGGAGCTGTTTTTT. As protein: CASSPLLAGFAGELFF.

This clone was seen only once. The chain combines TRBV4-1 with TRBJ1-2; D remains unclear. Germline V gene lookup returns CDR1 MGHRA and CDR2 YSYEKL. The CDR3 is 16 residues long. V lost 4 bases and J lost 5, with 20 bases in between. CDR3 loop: CASSLADGFPEYGYTF. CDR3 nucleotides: TGCGCCAGCAGCCTAGCTGATGGGTTTCCCGAATATGGCTACACCTTC.

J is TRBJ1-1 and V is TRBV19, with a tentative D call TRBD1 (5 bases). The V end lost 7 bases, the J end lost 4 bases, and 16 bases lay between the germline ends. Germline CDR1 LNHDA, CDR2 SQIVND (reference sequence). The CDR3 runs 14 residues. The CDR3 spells CASMGTETSTEAFF. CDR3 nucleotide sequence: TGTGCCAGTATGGGGACCGAAACAAGCACTGAAGCTTTCTTT.

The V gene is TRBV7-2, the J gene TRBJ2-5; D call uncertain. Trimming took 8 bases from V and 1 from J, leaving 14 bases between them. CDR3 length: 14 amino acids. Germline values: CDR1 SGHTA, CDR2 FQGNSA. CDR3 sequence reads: CASQRTEAQETQYF. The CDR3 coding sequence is TGTGCCAGCCAACGAACAGAGGCCCAAGAGACCCAGTACTTC. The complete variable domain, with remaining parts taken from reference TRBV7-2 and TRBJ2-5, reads GAGVSQSPSNKVTEKGKDVELRCDPISGHTALYWYRQSLGQGLEFLIYFQGNSAPDKSGLPSDRFSAERTGGSVSTLTIQRTQQEDSAVYLCASQRTEAQETQYFGPGTRLLVL.

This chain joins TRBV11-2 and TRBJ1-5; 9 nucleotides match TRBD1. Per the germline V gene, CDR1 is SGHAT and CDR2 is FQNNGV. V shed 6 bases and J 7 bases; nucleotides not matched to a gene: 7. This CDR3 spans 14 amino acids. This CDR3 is CASSPGTGNQPQHF. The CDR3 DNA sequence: TGTGCCAGCAGTCCCGGGACAGGGAACCAGCCCCAGCATTTT.

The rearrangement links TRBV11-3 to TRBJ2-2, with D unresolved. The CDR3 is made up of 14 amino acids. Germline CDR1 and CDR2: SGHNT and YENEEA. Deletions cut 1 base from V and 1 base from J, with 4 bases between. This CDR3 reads CASSLGVNTGELFF. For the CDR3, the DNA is TGTGCCAGCAGCTTAGGGGTGAACACCGGGGAGCTGTTTTTT.

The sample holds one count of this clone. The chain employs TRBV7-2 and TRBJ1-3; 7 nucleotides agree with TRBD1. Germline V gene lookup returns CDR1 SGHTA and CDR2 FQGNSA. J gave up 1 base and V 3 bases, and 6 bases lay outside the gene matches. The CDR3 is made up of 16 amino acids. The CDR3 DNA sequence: TGTGCCAGCAGCTTGCACACAGGGGTATCTGGAAACACCATATATTTT. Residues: CASSLHTGVSGNTIYF.

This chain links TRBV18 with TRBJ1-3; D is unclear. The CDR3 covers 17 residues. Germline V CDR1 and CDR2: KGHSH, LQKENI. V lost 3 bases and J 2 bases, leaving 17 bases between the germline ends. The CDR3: CASSPQTLQVAGNTIYF. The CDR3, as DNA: TGTGCCAGCTCACCCCAAACCCTCCAGGTCGCTGGAAACACCATATATTTT.